What follows are 32 T cell receptor beta chains derived from one specimen sequenced in a study of shared clonotypes between healthy human individuals. Naive CD8 populations comprised CD45RO-negative cells positively selected for CCR7, excluding terminally differentiated effector memory CD45RA+ cells. TCRdb's table, derived via immunoSEQ multiplex PCR, lists solely in-frame clones and lacks some. The sample holds 550,000 to 600,000 clones, 95% to 98% seen once. Sequencing was done on a sample of naive CD8+ T cells sorted from blood. The receptors derive from a man aged 30 to 45 in good health.

The chain employs TRBV29-1 and TRBJ1-2, with D tentatively TRBD1 (5 bases). V was cut by 7 bases and J by 3 bases, with 18 bases left in between. This CDR3 spans 14 amino acids. Per germline, CDR1 SQVTM and CDR2 ANQGSEA. CDR3 DNA sequence: TGCAGCGGAATTCTAGTAGGGACCGACTATGGCTACACCTTC. It translates to CSGILVGTDYGYTF.

This clone is a singleton in its sample. One end of the junction does not line up with germline, which may come from a read error. This chain's CDR3 is CASARTSRDTQYF. CDR3 nucleotide sequence: TGTGCCAGCGCCCGGACTAGCAGAGATACGCAGTATTTT. The chain uses TRBV28 and TRBJ2-3; 8 bases align to TRBD2. The germline CDR1 and CDR2 sequences are MDHEN and SYDVKM. The CDR3 contains 13 residues.

This chain connects TRBV4-3 to TRBJ2-1; 11 nucleotides match TRBD2. The CDR3 covers 16 residues. The germline V gene encodes CDR1 LGHNA and CDR2 YSLEER. Trimming took 4 bases from V and 5 from J; bases not matched to a gene: 7. The CDR3 reads CASSPQLAGAHNEQFF. Written as DNA, the CDR3 is TGCGCCAGCAGCCCTCAACTAGCGGGAGCCCACAATGAGCAGTTCTTC.

The chain is built from TRBV29-1 and TRBJ2-2, with D perhaps TRBD1 (7 bases). CDR1 SQVTM and CDR2 ANQGSEA come from the germline V gene. Trimming shortened V by 1 base and J by 6 bases, and 12 bases separated the two germline ends. This CDR3 is built from 14 residues. CDR3 nucleotides: TGCAGCGTTGAAGTGGTCAGGGGGGCCGGGGAGCTGTTTTTT. As protein: CSVEVVRGAGELFF.

V and J are TRBV27 and TRBJ2-3; 7 bases agree with TRBD2. The ends lost 5 bases at V and 1 base at J; junction bases unmatched: 9. Germline lookup yields CDR1 MNHEY and CDR2 SMNVEV (reference sequence). This CDR3 region has 16 residues. CDR3 nucleotides: TGTGCCAGCAGTCCGGAAGCGGGATTCGGCACAGATACGCAGTATTTT. This sequence encodes CASSPEAGFGTDTQYF.

This clone was observed a single time. V usage is TRBV9 and J usage is TRBJ1-2; D possibly corresponds to TRBD1 (5 bases). Germline V gene sequence: CDR1 SGDLS, CDR2 YYNGEE. The CDR3 has 15 residues. V lost 4 bases, J lost 8 bases, and 21 bases lay in between. This chain's CDR3 is CASSPWAGSIDGYTF. The CDR3 region has the DNA TGTGCCAGCAGCCCCTGGGCAGGGTCTATTGACGGCTACACCTTC.

Remarks on this clone: The same CDR3 can be traced to other DNA sequences in this sample. This rearrangement joins TRBV4-1 to TRBJ2-7; TRBD1 is a possible D gene (6 bases). CDR1 is MGHRA and CDR2 is YSYEKL in the germline V gene. The CDR3 totals 12 residues. V was shortened by 2 bases and J by 4 bases, with 6 bases between the two germline ends. In nucleotides, the CDR3 is TGCGCCAGCAGCCAAACAGGGTACGAGCAGTACTTC. Translated, it gives CASSQTGYEQYF.

This clone is a singleton in its sample. At one boundary the junction diverges from the germline segment, which might be a read error. The chain uses TRBV7-7 and TRBJ2-5; a weak D match, TRBD2 (6 bases). CDR3 size: 14 residues. The germline V gene has CDR1 SSHAT and CDR2 FNYEAQ (reference sequence). The CDR3, as DNA: TGTGCTAGCAGCTTAGCGGTCAGCATGGAGACCCAGTACTTC. Its protein product is CASSLAVSMETQYF.

A single count supports this clone. This chain uses TRBV6-5 with TRBJ2-5; D unclear. Trimming shortened V by 0 bases and J by 0 bases, and 5 bases separated the two germline ends. The CDR3 extends over 14 amino acids. CDR1 MNHEY and CDR2 SVGAGI come from the germline V gene. CDR3 region: CASSYSAYQETQYF. In nucleotides, the CDR3 is TGTGCCAGCAGTTACTCGGCATACCAAGAGACCCAGTACTTC.

V usage is TRBV18 and J usage is TRBJ2-2, with D perhaps matching TRBD1 (5 bases). Trimming removed 3 bases at V and 4 bases at J, with 12 bases between. This CDR3 is 15 amino acids long. Germline assignment: CDR1 KGHSH and CDR2 LQKENI. CDR3 sequence: CASSPAAGFTGELFF. CDR3 DNA sequence: TGTGCCAGCTCACCCGCCGCAGGGTTCACCGGGGAGCTGTTTTTT.

The chain recombines TRBV2 with TRBJ1-3; a possible D gene is TRBD1 (5 bases). Germline CDR1 reads SNHLY; CDR2 reads FYNNEI. CDR3 length equals 16 residues. The V gene lost 7 bases and the J gene lost 2 bases, with 18 bases spanning the gap. CDR3 amino acids: CASTGTGAIAGNTIYF. DNA of the CDR3: TGTGCCAGCACCGGGACCGGGGCGATTGCTGGAAACACCATATATTTT.

The chain joins TRBV25-1 to TRBJ1-2; 9 bases match TRBD1. This CDR3 contains 13 residues. The germline CDR1 and CDR2 sequences are MGHDK and SYGVNS. V gave up 4 bases and J gave up 6 bases; unmatched junction bases: 3. The CDR3 DNA reads TGTGCCAGCAGTGTACAGGGGGCAGATGGCTACACCTTC. Translation: CASSVQGADGYTF.

In regard to this clone: Other DNA sequences in the same sample also yield this CDR3. The chain uses TRBV27 and TRBJ2-7; 7 positions agree with TRBD2. The V gene end was trimmed by 2 bases and the J gene end by 2 bases; junction bases not matched to a gene: 3. Germline V gives CDR1 MNHEY, CDR2 SMNVEV (reference sequence). The CDR3 is made up of 14 amino acids. The CDR3 is CASSLAGAPYEQYF. For the CDR3, the DNA is TGTGCCAGCAGTTTAGCGGGAGCCCCCTACGAGCAGTACTTC.

This chain joins TRBV27 and TRBJ2-7; 10 bases are a match to TRBD2. Trimming cost V 6 bases and J 7 bases; bases outside gene matches: 9. The CDR3 length is 14 residues. Germline CDR1 and CDR2: MNHEY and SMNVEV (reference sequence). In nucleotides, the CDR3 is TGTGCCAGCAGCCGCATAAGCGGGAGGGGGGAGCAGTACTTC. Its translation is CASSRISGRGEQYF.

This chain links TRBV27 with TRBJ2-1, with a possible D match to TRBD2 (6 bases). The CDR3 is 16 residues long. V was shortened by 6 bases and J by 5 bases, with 20 bases between the two germline ends. CDR1 MNHEY and CDR2 SMNVEV come from the germline V gene (reference sequence). DNA for the CDR3: TGTGCCAGCAGACGCGGGGATGGGGCCGCCCACAATGAGCAGTTCTTC. Protein product: CASRRGDGAAHNEQFF.

The chain uses TRBV15 and TRBJ2-3; D is undetermined. Deletions cut 8 bases from V and 1 base from J, with 4 bases between. The CDR3 has 11 residues. CDR1 is LNHNV, CDR2 YYDKDF, per germline (reference sequence). CDR3 amino acids: CATGGTDTQYF. The CDR3 region has the DNA TGTGCCACCGGGGGCACAGATACGCAGTATTTT.

In the case of this clone: A read error may produce the germline difference seen at one junction end. This same CDR3 is encoded by further DNA sequences in the sample. The chain has TRBV7-6 and TRBJ2-7; tentatively, D is TRBD1 (6 bases). CDR1 is SGHVS and CDR2 is FNYEAQ in the germline V gene. This CDR3 region has 13 residues. The CDR3 sequence: CASSLGGSDEQYF. The CDR3 nucleotides are TGTGCCAGCAGTTTAGGGGGTTCCGACGAGCAGTACTTC.

CDR3 sequence reads: CASSLEVAVTYNEQFF. The CDR3 DNA reads TGTGCCAGCAGCTTAGAGGTAGCGGTCACCTACAATGAGCAGTTCTTC. This rearrangement joins TRBV7-9 to TRBJ2-1; D might be TRBD2 (6 bases). The ends were cut back, 1 base at V and 2 bases at J, with 12 bases in the middle. The CDR3 totals 16 residues. The germline V gene has CDR1 SEHNR and CDR2 FQNEAQ (reference sequence).

This clone was seen a handful of times. At the DNA level, this CDR3 is encoded by other sequences in the same sample as well. The rearrangement links TRBV5-1 to TRBJ1-1; 9 bases match TRBD1. V gave up 3 bases and J gave up 1 base; unmatched junction bases: 1. The germline V gene encodes CDR1 SGHRS and CDR2 YFSETQ. CDR3 length equals 14 residues. The DNA of the CDR3 is TGCGCCAGCAGCTGGGGACAGGGGAACACTGAAGCTTTCTTT. Translated, it gives CASSWGQGNTEAFF.

The rearrangement uses TRBV27 and TRBJ2-2; maybe TRBD2 (7 bases). This CDR3 has 15 residues. Trimming pared 4 bases from V and 2 bases from J, leaving 11 bases between. Germline assignment: CDR1 MNHEY and CDR2 SMNVEV (reference sequence). The CDR3 loop reads CASSWGGGNTGELFF. DNA for the CDR3: TGTGCCAGCAGTTGGGGAGGGGGTAACACCGGGGAGCTGTTTTTT.

The chain combines TRBV28 with TRBJ1-5, with no clear D. Between the trimmed V and J ends, which lost 4 bases and 5 bases, there was a span of 15 bases. Germline CDR1 is MDHEN and CDR2 is SYDVKM. The CDR3 spans 15 residues. The CDR3 DNA reads TGTGCCAGCAGTTCAGGACCCACCGGAGATCAGCCCCAGCATTTT. Encoded protein: CASSSGPTGDQPQHF.

The chain employs TRBV4-1 and TRBJ2-7; a weak D match, TRBD2 (5 bases). The V gene lost 0 bases and the J gene lost 3 bases, with 9 bases spanning the gap. Germline CDR1 reads MGHRA; CDR2 reads YSYEKL. This CDR3 is 14 amino acids long. In DNA, the CDR3 is TGCGCCAGCAGCCAAGAAGCAGACTACTACGAGCAGTACTTC. Translation gives CASSQEADYYEQYF.

V gene TRBV29-1 combines with J gene TRBJ2-1; possibly TRBD2 for D (5 bases). The CDR3 runs to 15 residues. V was shortened by 4 bases and J by 9 bases, with 22 bases between the two germline ends. Germline CDR1 and CDR2: SQVTM and ANQGSEA. CDR3 amino acids: CSVVLSRTGFGEQFF. CDR3 bases: TGCAGCGTTGTACTATCCAGGACGGGGTTTGGTGAGCAGTTCTTC.

The CDR3 loop reads CSVEGGDTGELFF. The CDR3 nucleotides are TGCAGCGTTGAAGGAGGGGACACCGGGGAGCTGTTTTTT. The gene calls are TRBV29-1 and TRBJ2-2; tentatively, D is TRBD1 or TRBD2 (5 bases each). The CDR3 length is 13 residues. V shed 1 base and J shed 3 bases, with 6 bases lying between them. Germline V lookup: CDR1 SQVTM, CDR2 ANQGSEA.

The V gene is TRBV2, the J gene TRBJ1-1; tentatively, D is TRBD1 (5 bases). The CDR3 consists of 13 residues. With 5 bases removed from V and 8 bases from J, the gap between germline ends came to 15 bases. Per germline, CDR1 SNHLY and CDR2 FYNNEI. The CDR3 protein is CASSRRGREEAFF. CDR3 bases: TGTGCCAGCAGTCGACGGGGCCGTGAGGAAGCTTTCTTT.

The rearrangement uses TRBV6-5 and TRBJ1-5; D is unresolved. The V gene lost 5 bases and the J gene lost 3 bases, with 5 bases spanning the gap. The CDR3 extends over 12 amino acids. Looked up from germline, CDR1 is MNHEY and CDR2 is SVGAGI. This CDR3 is CASSGYNQPQHF. The CDR3 DNA sequence: TGTGCCAGCAGTGGCTACAATCAGCCCCAGCATTTT.

The V and J genes are TRBV2 and TRBJ2-1; possibly TRBD2 for D (6 bases). V was trimmed by 6 bases and J by 0 bases, leaving 15 bases between them. Germline CDR1 is SNHLY and CDR2 is FYNNEI. The CDR3 is 16 residues long. The CDR3 region is CASRSSGWSSYNEQFF. The CDR3 DNA reads TGTGCCAGCAGGAGCAGCGGGTGGAGCTCCTACAATGAGCAGTTCTTC.

V and J are TRBV9 and TRBJ2-1; D ambiguous. CDR1 is SGDLS, CDR2 YYNGEE, per germline. V lost 3 bases to trimming and J lost 3 bases, with 7 bases between them. This CDR3 has 13 residues. The CDR3 nucleotides are TGTGCCAGCAGCGCGGTGGGCTACAATGAGCAGTTCTTC. It specifies CASSAVGYNEQFF.

The chain has TRBV7-9 and TRBJ2-7; no reliable D call. Trimming left V 5 bases short and J 4 bases short, with 9 bases between. This CDR3 comprises 12 residues. The germline V gene encodes CDR1 SEHNR and CDR2 FQNEAQ (reference sequence). CDR3 sequence reads: CASSVSGYEQYF. Here the CDR3 DNA reads TGTGCCAGCAGCGTTAGTGGGTACGAGCAGTACTTC.

The chain combines TRBV5-5 with TRBJ2-3, with D unclear. The ends were cut back, 0 bases at V and 0 bases at J, with 17 bases in the middle. From germline, CDR1 is SGHKS and CDR2 YYEKEE (reference sequence). The CDR3 is 18 residues long. The CDR3 sequence is CASSLAPTRQTSTDTQYF. The CDR3 DNA sequence: TGTGCCAGCAGCTTGGCCCCTACCCGACAAACTAGCACAGATACGCAGTATTTT.

The chain joins TRBV27 to TRBJ1-1; 7 bases line up with TRBD1. Germline trimming cut 5 bases from V and 7 bases from J; bases unmatched to any gene: 7. Germline CDR1 and CDR2: MNHEY and SMNVEV (reference sequence). This CDR3 comprises 13 residues. Written as DNA, the CDR3 is TGTGCCAGCAGTCCGCAACAGGGGAATGAAGCTTTCTTT. Its translation is CASSPQQGNEAFF.

V usage is TRBV2 and J usage is TRBJ2-3, with 10 positions matching TRBD1. The CDR3 consists of 17 residues. With 6 bases clipped from V and 2 bases from J, the junction kept 11 bases outside the gene matches. CDR1 is SNHLY, CDR2 FYNNEI, per germline. For the CDR3, the DNA is TGTGCCAGCAGAGCAAAAGCCGGGACAGGGGACACAGATACGCAGTATTTT. It yields the protein CASRAKAGTGDTDTQYF.